The 12 T cell receptor beta chains reported below all come from one sample, sequenced in a study of T cell repertoires in cytomegalovirus infection. Each CDR3 protein gets one entry after TCRdb re-called the reads with MiXCR. This sample carries 400,000 to 600,000 distinct CDR3 sequences, roughly 42% of them seen once, and the ten largest clones take just under 45%. No antigen has been assigned to these receptors. The sample was cultured PBMCs, taken from culture after CMV antigen stimulation. The receptor source for this set is a human donor in good health (CMV status not recorded). Some clones in this sample may be carry-over from other donors' samples.

The V and J genes are TRBV7-2 and TRBJ1-2, with D unclear. V dropped 3 bases and J dropped 4 bases, with 3 bases sitting between them. This CDR3 is 11 amino acids long. Germline V lookup: CDR1 SGHTA, CDR2 FQGNSA. As DNA, the CDR3 is TGTGCCAGCAGCTTTATCTATGGCTACACCTTC. This gives the protein CASSFIYGYTF.

J is TRBJ1-5 and V is TRBV12-3 or TRBV12-4; D might be TRBD1 (6 bases). V was trimmed by 6 bases and J by 4 bases, leaving 13 bases between them. This CDR3 region has 14 residues. Written as DNA, the CDR3 is TGTGCCAGCAGCAACCGGGACAAGAATCAGCCCCAGCATTTT. This codes for CASSNRDKNQPQHF.

V is TRBV5-4 and J is TRBJ2-3; 7 positions agree with TRBD2. J was trimmed by 0 bases and V by 4 bases; bases with no gene match: 11. Germline V gene lookup returns CDR1 SGHNT and CDR2 YYREEE (reference sequence). This CDR3 is 17 amino acids long. In nucleotides, the CDR3 is TGTGCCAGCAGCGGGGGGGGGGTAATAGCGAGCACAGATACGCAGTATTTT. Translating gives CASSGGGVIASTDTQYF.

The V and J genes are TRBV2 and TRBJ2-5, with 8 bases aligning to TRBD1. Germline V gene sequence: CDR1 SNHLY, CDR2 FYNNEI. J was trimmed by 5 bases and V by 6 bases; bases with no gene match: 8. The CDR3 has 14 residues. The CDR3 sequence: CASSDQGATETQYF. CDR3 sequence (DNA): TGTGCCAGCAGCGACCAGGGGGCGACCGAGACCCAGTACTTC. Using reference TRBV2 and TRBJ2-5 for the parts outside the CDR3, the full variable domain is EPEVTQTPSHQVTQMGQEVILRCVPISNHLYFYWYRQILGQKVEFLVSFYNNEISEKSEIFDDQFSVERPDGSNFTLKIRSTKLEDSAMYFCASSDQGATETQYFGPGTRLLVL.

This clonotype was observed many times. The chain joins TRBV7-2 to TRBJ2-7; no clear D gene. V was pared by 2 bases and J by 2 bases, with 7 bases between. Per germline, CDR1 SGHTA and CDR2 FQGNSA. The CDR3 consists of 13 residues. Here the CDR3 reads CASSLRHTYEQYF. As DNA, the CDR3 is TGTGCCAGCAGCTTACGACACACCTACGAGCAGTACTTC.

The V call is TRBV2, the J call TRBJ1-2; D is uncertain. The CDR3 runs 14 residues. Trimming removed 3 bases from V and 1 base from J, with 9 bases in between. The germline gives CDR1 SNHLY, CDR2 FYNNEI. CDR3 in DNA: TGTGCCAGCAGTGAGGGCAGAGTTAACTATGGCTACACCTTC. Its protein is CASSEGRVNYGYTF.

The J gene is TRBJ2-6, the V gene TRBV12-3 or TRBV12-4, with D possibly being TRBD1 (6 bases). The ends were cut back, 5 bases at V and 0 bases at J, with 14 bases in the middle. CDR3 length: 17 residues. The CDR3: CASSVSTGRSGANVLTF. CDR3 coding DNA: TGTGCCAGCAGTGTATCGACAGGTCGCTCTGGGGCCAACGTCCTGACTTTC.

In this sample, this clonotype turned up once. The chain employs TRBV12-3 or TRBV12-4 and TRBJ2-3; the match to TRBD1 covers 10 bases. CDR3 length equals 14 residues. Trimming took 10 bases from V and 3 from J; bases not matched to a gene: 7. CDR3 region: CANPGQGPTDTQYF. CDR3 nucleotides: TGTGCCAATCCGGGACAGGGGCCGACAGATACGCAGTATTTT.

This clonotype was picked up a small number of times. The chain is built from TRBV4-1 and TRBJ2-2; no clear D gene. The CDR3 is 18 residues long. V was trimmed by 2 bases and J by 0 bases, leaving 16 bases between them. Germline CDR1 is MGHRA and CDR2 is YSYEKL. CDR3 nucleotides: TGCGCCAGCAGCCAAATCACTTTGGGGTTACCGAACACCGGGGAGCTGTTTTTT. Residues: CASSQITLGLPNTGELFF.

The gene calls are TRBV11-2 and TRBJ2-7; possibly TRBD1 for D (5 bases). V lost 2 bases to trimming and J lost 0 bases, with 17 bases between them. The CDR3 covers 17 residues. CDR1 and CDR2 (germline): SGHAT, FQNNGV. The CDR3 sequence is CASSLFSRRASSYEQYF. The CDR3, as DNA: TGTGCCAGCAGCTTATTTTCCCGCAGGGCAAGCTCCTACGAGCAGTACTTC.

This chain links TRBV12-3 or TRBV12-4 with TRBJ2-1; 11 bases match TRBD2. After removal of 5 bases from V and 4 bases from J, the junction contained 16 bases not matched to a gene. The CDR3 contains 19 residues. The CDR3 bases are TGTGCCAGCAGTCCCGAAAGGCTAGCGGGGGGATTAGGTTACAATGAGCAGTTCTTC. Protein sequence: CASSPERLAGGLGYNEQFF.

V usage is TRBV7-8 and J usage is TRBJ2-5; 9 nucleotides agree with TRBD2. The germline V gene has CDR1 SGHVS and CDR2 FQNEAQ. J lost 5 bases, V lost 1 base, and 8 bases had no gene match. This CDR3 comprises 16 residues. The CDR3 sequence: CASSLVKAGGRETQYF. The CDR3 DNA reads TGTGCCAGCAGCTTAGTAAAAGCGGGAGGAAGGGAGACCCAGTACTTC.